This T cell receptor (beta chain) was sequenced in a study of blood T cell repertoires in COVID-19. Study information: T cells, B-cell-depleted T cells, or PBMCs provided the cDNA or gDNA that served as material.

One Seattle source followed patients from active infection through their disease course. Per the original methods: By means of reference gene primer amplification, nucleated cell counts were estimated. Profiling relied on immunoSEQ multiplex PCR, and the TCRdb table lists in-frame clones only, not all of them. That table furnishes V, J and clone size, whereas the DNA furnished D and trimming. The sample shows 30,000 to 40,000 clones, 65% to 75% of them seen only once. Germline CDR1 and CDR2: MGHRA and YSYEKL. The V and J ends lost 4 bases and 1 base respectively, with 14 bases between them. The CDR3 has 15 residues.

Sequencing was carried out using peripheral blood. This TCR was recovered from a man in his sixties or seventies with COVID-19, enrolled during active disease. The chain carries TRBV4-1 and TRBJ2-7, with a tentative D call TRBD1 (5 bases). Here the CDR3 reads CASSPPRVSSYEQYF. CDR3 in DNA: TGCGCCAGCAGCCCTCCCAGGGTTTCTTCCTACGAGCAGTACTTC.